One T cell receptor beta chain is described in this entry. This CDR3 comprises 17 residues. V was pared by 4 bases and J by 5 bases, with 13 bases of the junction left unmatched. Germline lookup yields CDR1 SGHVS and CDR2 FQNEAQ. This specimen belongs to a study of blood T cell repertoires in COVID-19. Study processing details: The authors estimated nucleated cell counts from reference gene primer amplification. Sequenced by immunoSEQ multiplex PCR; TCRdb stores in-frame clones only, minus some. V and J calls and clone size are copied from that table; D and trimming were computed from the DNA. This table holds roughly 380,000 clones, roughly four fifths found once.

This chain connects TRBV7-8 to TRBJ1-4; 7 bases are shared with TRBD1. The sample consisted of peripheral blood. The receptor comes from a human donor with acute or convalescent COVID-19. The donor label of this sample is uncertain. CDR3 sequence: CASSSNTERGQNEKLFF. Here the CDR3 DNA reads TGTGCCAGCAGCTCAAACACCGAAAGGGGACAGAATGAAAAACTGTTTTTT.